Listed below are T cell receptor beta chains from one sample, sequenced in a study of circulating tumor DNA in untreated peripheral T-cell lymphoma. The table came from immunoSEQ multiplex PCR; TCRdb's copy has only in-frame clones and leaves some out. This sample has some 7,300 clones, with around 76% found just once. Material for sequencing was tumor tissue. These receptors were taken from a human donor with peripheral T-cell lymphoma. Both conserved end residues are part of each CDR3. The order of the fields is J gene, CDR3 length, clone size, V gene, D gene, CDR3 DNA, CDR3 protein. D genes are given only for firm matches. The size of a clone is reported for some rows only, either as once, few or many, or as a class for expanded clones.

TRBJ1-3	15	NA	TRBV1	NA	TGCGCCAGCAGCCAAGGACGAGGCTCTGGAAACACCATATATTTT	CASSQGRGSGNTIYF
TRBJ2-7	13	NA	TRBV29-1	NA	TGCAGCGTTGAGGTTCGCGCAACCTACGAGCAGTACTTC	CSVEVRATYEQYF
TRBJ2-2	15	NA	TRBV12-2	NA	TGTGCCACCGGGACTAGCGGGAGAAGCACCGGGGAGCTGTTTTTT	CATGTSGRSTGELFF
TRBJ2-1	15	large	TRBV19	TRBD1	TGTGCCAGTTCCTTCGACAGGGCCTCCTACAATGAGCAGTTCTTC	CASSFDRASYNEQFF
TRBJ1-4	15	NA	TRBV28	TRBD1	TGTGCCAGCAGTTGGGCCGGGACAGATAATGAAAAACTGTTTTTT	CASSWAGTDNEKLFF
TRBJ2-7	14	NA	TRBV18	TRBD1	TGTGCCAGCTCACCCGGTACAGGGGGCTACGAGCAGTACTTC	CASSPGTGGYEQYF
TRBJ2-7	15	NA	TRBV15	NA	TGTGCCACCAGCAGAGATCGGTGGGCAGAACACGAGCAGTACTTC	CATSRDRWAEHEQYF
TRBJ2-1	16	once	TRBV6-8	NA	TGTGCCAGCAGTTACTCTGGGACTGCCACCTACAATGAGCAGTTCTTC	CASSYSGTATYNEQFF
TRBJ2-2	15	NA	TRBV6-8	NA	TGTGCCAGCAGTTCGCCAACCCCTCGAGCCGGGGAGCTGTTTTTT	CASSSPTPRAGELFF
TRBJ2-6	15	NA	TRBV19	NA	TGTGCCAGTAGTATGGGGGGAGCTGGGGCCAACGTCCTGACTTTC	CASSMGGAGANVLTF
TRBJ2-1	16	once	TRBV19	TRBD2	TGTGCCAGTAGTATTGGCCGGACTAGCGGGAGTGCTGAGCAGTTCTTC	CASSIGRTSGSAEQFF
TRBJ2-2	15	few	TRBV19	NA	TGTGCCAGTAGTATATCCATAGAGGGGACCGGGGAGCTGTTTTTT	CASSISIEGTGELFF
TRBJ2-7	15	NA	TRBV19	TRBD2	TGTGCCAGTAGTGTAGGACTAGCGGGAGTTTACGAGCAGTACTTC	CASSVGLAGVYEQYF
TRBJ1-1	14	NA	TRBV19	NA	TGTGCCAGTAGTATAGGGGAGGGGAACACTGAAGCTTTCTTT	CASSIGEGNTEAFF
TRBJ1-4	17	NA	TRBV4-1	NA	TGCGCCAGCAGCCAAGATTTGGGGGGAACAGCTAATGAAAAACTGTTTTTT	CASSQDLGGTANEKLFF
TRBJ2-5	17	NA	TRBV5-1	TRBD2	TGCGCCAGCAGCTCGCTACCGGGACTAGCGGGAGTGGAGACCCAGTACTTC	CASSSLPGLAGVETQYF
TRBJ2-7	15	NA	TRBV28	NA	NA	CASSLGMGTRYEQYF
TRBJ2-7	14	NA	TRBV10-2	NA	TGCGCCAGCAGTGATTCGGCAGGAAACGACGAGCAGTACTTC	CASSDSAGNDEQYF
TRBJ1-2	14	NA	TRBV27	NA	TGTGCCAGCAGTTTCAGTCCCCGTCACTATGGCTACACCTTC	CASSFSPRHYGYTF
TRBJ1-4	14	few	TRBV12-5	NA	TGTGCCAGCCGAAATCCCGACCTTAATGAAAAACTGTTTTTT	CASRNPDLNEKLFF
TRBJ2-1	14	NA	TRBV10-2	NA	TGCGCCAGCAGTGAGAGGCGGGGCTGGAATGAGCAGTTCTTC	CASSERRGWNEQFF
TRBJ1-1	17	NA	TRBV6-4	TRBD1	TGTGCCAGCAGTTACAAGGGGGCATCTCGGATGAGGACTGAAGCTTTCTTT	CASSYKGASRMRTEAFF
TRBJ2-7	12	medium-sized	TRBV29-1	TRBD1	TGCAGCGTTACGGGACAGGGCTACGAGCAGTACTTC	CSVTGQGYEQYF
TRBJ2-3	14	NA	TRBV19	TRBD2	TGTGCAGCTGGGAGCGGGATTCGCACAGATACGCAGTATTTT	CAAGSGIRTDTQYF
TRBJ2-1	15	NA	TRBV10-2	TRBD2	TGCGCCAGCAGTGAGTACGCGGGAGCAGGTAATGAGCAGTTCTTC	CASSEYAGAGNEQFF
TRBJ2-5	15	NA	TRBV19	TRBD1	TGTGCCAGTAGTATAACAGGGGCACCTAGGGAGACCCAGTACTTC	CASSITGAPRETQYF
TRBJ1-1	15	NA	TRBV5-1	TRBD1	TGCGCCAGCAGCCTCAGGACAGGGGCGAACACTGAAGCTTTCTTT	CASSLRTGANTEAFF
TRBJ1-1	12	NA	TRBV6-8	NA	TGTGCCAGCATCCAAGGGAACACTGAAGCTTTCTTT	CASIQGNTEAFF
TRBJ1-2	12	NA	TRBV19	TRBD1	TGTGCCAGTGGACAGGGAGACTATGGCTACACCTTC	CASGQGDYGYTF
TRBJ2-6	14	few	TRBV15	NA	TGTGCCACCAGCAGAGTATCTGGGGCCAACGTCCTGACTTTC	CATSRVSGANVLTF
TRBJ1-2	13	NA	TRBV18	NA	TGTGCCAGCTCACTGCGACAGGACGGGGGCTACACCTTC	CASSLRQDGGYTF
TRBJ2-7	15	NA	TRBV11-3	TRBD1	TGTGCCAGCAGCTTCGTCGGACAGGGAACCTACGAGCAGTACTTC	CASSFVGQGTYEQYF
TRBJ1-2	16	once	TRBV11-3	TRBD1	TGTGCCAGCAGCCCCGGGACAGAGGGCAAAGGCTATGGCTACACCTTC	CASSPGTEGKGYGYTF
TRBJ2-7	15	NA	TRBV28	NA	TGTGCCAGCAGCCCGCCCAACAGGGGGGGGTACGAGCAGTACTTC	CASSPPNRGGYEQYF
TRBJ1-4	12	NA	TRBV9	NA	TGTGCCAGCAGCCCGGGGGCTGAAAAACTGTTTTTT	CASSPGAEKLFF
TRBJ2-7	13	NA	TRBV25-1	TRBD1	TGTGCCAGCAGGAGACAGGACAGGGGTAAGCAGTACTTC	CASRRQDRGKQYF
TRBJ2-1	16	NA	TRBV15	NA	TGTGCCACCAGCAGAGAGGTAGTAGTACCCTACAATGAGCAGTTCTTC	CATSREVVVPYNEQFF
TRBJ1-1	13	NA	TRBV6-8	NA	TGTGCCAGCAGAGAAGACACGAACACTGAAGCTTTCTTT	CASREDTNTEAFF
TRBJ1-3	17	NA	TRBV28	TRBD1	TGTGCCAGCAGCCCGGTCGCCATCCGGGACAGTGGAAACACCATATATTTT	CASSPVAIRDSGNTIYF
TRBJ1-4	15	NA	TRBV19	NA	TGTGCCAGTAGGCTCAGTCGGACGAAAAATGAAAAACTGTTTTTT	CASRLSRTKNEKLFF
TRBJ2-5	17	NA	TRBV6-7	TRBD2	TGTGCCAGCAGTTACTCGAATCTAGCGGGAGGGAGAGAGACCCAGTACTTC	CASSYSNLAGGRETQYF
TRBJ2-4	14	once	TRBV6-8	TRBD1	TGTGCCAGCAGGGACAGGAGTTCCATAGACATTCAGTACTTC	CASRDRSSIDIQYF